The 17 T cell receptor beta chains given below trace back to one sample, sequenced in a study of shared clonotypes between healthy human individuals. This table comes from immunoSEQ multiplex PCR, and its TCRdb copy is limited to in-frame clones, with some not included. This table holds around 330,000 clones, around 67% found once. The sequencing sample was made of memory CD4+ T cells sorted from blood. Documented subset: CD45RA-negative fraction. These receptor sequences come from a young man in good health.

At least ten counts were recorded for this clone. The chain employs TRBV7-6 and TRBJ2-2; TRBD1 is a possible D gene (6 bases). CDR3 length: 18 residues. Germline V gene data show CDR1 as SGHVS and CDR2 as FNYEAQ. V was pared by 2 bases and J by 0 bases, with 16 bases between. CDR3 residues: CASSLTPTGIANTGELFF. The CDR3, as DNA: TGTGCCAGCAGCTTAACTCCTACAGGGATCGCGAACACCGGGGAGCTGTTTTTT.

This clone was detected only a few times. The chain couples TRBV28 to TRBJ1-2; D remains unclear. Per the germline V gene, CDR1 is MDHEN and CDR2 is SYDVKM. Trimming took 2 bases from V and 3 from J, leaving 4 bases between them. This CDR3 region has 12 residues. The CDR3 region is CASSLEDYGYTF. The CDR3 DNA is TGTGCCAGCAGTTTAGAGGACTATGGCTACACCTTC.

This clone was observed a few times. The chain employs TRBV5-1 and TRBJ1-1; D is perhaps TRBD1 (5 bases). Germline loops: CDR1 SGHRS, CDR2 YFSETQ. V was clipped by 0 bases and J by 6 bases, with 12 bases between them. The CDR3 has 14 residues. The CDR3 here is CASSLESGIAEAFF. The DNA for the CDR3 is TGCGCCAGCAGCTTGGAGTCAGGGATCGCTGAAGCTTTCTTT.

The J gene is TRBJ2-7, the V gene TRBV7-6; D uncertain. Trimming shortened V by 4 bases and J by 0 bases, and 10 bases separated the two germline ends. This CDR3 has 14 residues. Germline loops: CDR1 SGHVS, CDR2 FNYEAQ. CDR3 coding DNA: TGTGCCAGCAGCTCCGTTGACACCTCCTACGAGCAGTACTTC. It codes for CASSSVDTSYEQYF.

This clone was detected a few times. The rearrangement uses TRBV6-5 and TRBJ1-2; weak D call: TRBD1 (5 bases). There are 12 residues in the CDR3. V shed 5 bases and J shed 5 bases, with 9 bases lying between them. Germline CDR1 MNHEY, CDR2 SVGAGI. CDR3: CASSNDRYGYTF. The CDR3 DNA follows: TGTGCCAGCAGTAATGACAGATATGGCTACACCTTC.

V gene TRBV7-7 combines with J gene TRBJ2-7, with D tentatively TRBD1 or TRBD2 (5 bases each). Trimming shortened V by 5 bases and J by 5 bases, and 13 bases separated the two germline ends. The CDR3 consists of 13 residues. Germline V gene lookup returns CDR1 SSHAT and CDR2 FNYEAQ (reference sequence). The CDR3 sequence is CASSLAGADEQYF. In DNA, the CDR3 is TGTGCCAGCAGCCTCGCCGGGGCGGACGAGCAGTACTTC.

The chain couples TRBV11-3 to TRBJ1-2; D is perhaps TRBD1 (6 bases). Germline V gene lookup returns CDR1 SGHNT and CDR2 YENEEA. V was pared by 1 base and J by 2 bases, with 11 bases between. The CDR3 loop spans 15 amino acids. The DNA for the CDR3 is TGTGCCAGCAGCTTAGTCGGACAGCAGAACTATGGCTACACCTTC. Translating it yields CASSLVGQQNYGYTF.

The V call is TRBV11-2, the J call TRBJ1-1; D gene ambiguous. The CDR3 is 13 amino acids. CDR1 and CDR2 (germline): SGHAT, FQNNGV. The V gene lost 5 bases and the J gene lost 5 bases, with 12 bases spanning the gap. The CDR3 nucleotides read TGTGCCAGCAGCCCCTTCCCCGGGACTGAAGCTTTCTTT. As protein: CASSPFPGTEAFF.

The chain has TRBV2 and TRBJ2-3; possible D gene TRBD2, 5 bases. Trimming stripped 0 bases from V and 0 bases from J, with 13 bases between. Germline CDR1 SNHLY, CDR2 FYNNEI. This CDR3 spans 17 amino acids. The CDR3 sequence: CASSEAPGWVSTDTQYF. Here the CDR3 DNA reads TGTGCCAGCAGTGAAGCGCCGGGGTGGGTTAGCACAGATACGCAGTATTTT.

The chain recombines TRBV29-1 with TRBJ2-4, with unresolved D. This CDR3 comprises 13 residues. Germline CDR1 reads SQVTM; CDR2 reads ANQGSEA. V lost 7 bases and J lost 9, with 19 bases in between. CDR3 DNA: TGCAGCGCCATACGTGTTGTTGAGAGCATTCAGTACTTC. It is translated as CSAIRVVESIQYF.

The table lists this clone with many counts. The rearrangement uses TRBV28 and TRBJ2-2, with D possibly TRBD1 on 6 matching bases. This CDR3 is 17 amino acids long. V gave up 4 bases and J gave up 2 bases, with 17 bases separating them. Germline V CDR1 and CDR2: MDHEN, SYDVKM. CDR3: CASSSTQGHLNTGELFF. The CDR3, as DNA: TGTGCCAGCAGTTCTACACAGGGACACCTTAACACCGGGGAGCTGTTTTTT. The full variable domain, its missing parts supplied by reference TRBV28 and TRBJ2-2, is DVKVTQSSRYLVKRTGEKVFLECVQDMDHENMFWYRQDPGLGLRLIYFSYDVKMKEKGDIPEGYSVSREKKERFSLILESASTNQTSMYLCASSSTQGHLNTGELFFGEGSRLTVL.

In this sample, this clone turned up once. V gene TRBV10-3 combines with J gene TRBJ1-4, with 8 positions matching TRBD1. The germline V gene has CDR1 ENHRY and CDR2 SYGVKD. CDR3 length: 14 residues. The V gene end was trimmed by 2 bases and the J gene end by 7 bases; junction bases not matched to a gene: 3. The CDR3 DNA reads as TGTGCCATCAGTGAGGGACAGGGCGGTGAAAAACTGTTTTTT. It codes for CAISEGQGGEKLFF.

This CDR3 is CASSLAGGTETQYF. The DNA for the CDR3 is TGCGCCAGCAGCTTGGCAGGGGGCACAGAGACCCAGTACTTC. The chain combines TRBV5-1 with TRBJ2-5; 8 positions agree with TRBD1. The CDR3 runs to 14 residues. The germline CDR1 and CDR2 sequences are SGHRS and YFSETQ. V dropped 0 bases and J dropped 4; count of bases not matched to a gene: 2.

The rearrangement links TRBV10-1 to TRBJ2-3; D not resolved. Germline assignment: CDR1 WNHNN and CDR2 SYGVQD (reference sequence). V lost 3 bases and J 3 bases, leaving 13 bases between the germline ends. The CDR3 runs to 15 residues. CDR3 coding DNA: TGCGCCAGCAGTGAAAAAGTTTGGGGTACAGATACGCAGTATTTT. Translated, it gives CASSEKVWGTDTQYF.

This clone was counted a few times. In DNA, the CDR3 is TGCAGTGCTAGCGGGAGTGAGACCCAGTACTTC. It encodes CSASGSETQYF. The J gene is TRBJ2-5, the V gene TRBV20-1, with D possibly being TRBD2 (6 bases). Between the trimmed V and J ends, which lost 3 bases and 5 bases, there was a span of 7 bases. Germline-derived CDR1 and CDR2 are DFQATT and SNEGSKA (reference sequence). CDR3 length: 11 residues.

J is TRBJ2-7 and V is TRBV6-5; D is uncertain. Trimming took off 6 bases at V and 0 bases at J, with 15 bases between the two ends. This CDR3 spans 15 amino acids. Germline V gene data show CDR1 as MNHEY and CDR2 as SVGAGI. CDR3 nucleotides: TGTGCCAGCAGCGCTGATGGCAGTCTCTCCTACGAGCAGTACTTC. It is translated as CASSADGSLSYEQYF.

The chain uses TRBV5-1 and TRBJ2-3; the D gene is possibly TRBD1 (5 bases). CDR1 is SGHRS, CDR2 YFSETQ, per germline. V lost 2 bases and J 0 bases, leaving 10 bases between the germline ends. This CDR3 has 15 amino acids. DNA for the CDR3: TGCGCCAGCAGCTTTACAGGAGTTAGCACAGATACGCAGTATTTT. Amino acids: CASSFTGVSTDTQYF.